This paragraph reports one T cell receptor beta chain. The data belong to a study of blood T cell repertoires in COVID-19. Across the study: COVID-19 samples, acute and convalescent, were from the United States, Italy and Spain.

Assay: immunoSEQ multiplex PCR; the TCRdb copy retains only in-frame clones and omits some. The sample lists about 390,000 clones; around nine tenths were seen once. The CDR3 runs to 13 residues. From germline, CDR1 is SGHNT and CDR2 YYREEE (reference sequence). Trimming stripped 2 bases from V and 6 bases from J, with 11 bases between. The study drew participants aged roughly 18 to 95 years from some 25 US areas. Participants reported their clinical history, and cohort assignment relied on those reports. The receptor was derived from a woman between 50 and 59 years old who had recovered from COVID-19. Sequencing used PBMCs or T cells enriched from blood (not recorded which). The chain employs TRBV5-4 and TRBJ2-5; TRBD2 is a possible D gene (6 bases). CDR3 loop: CASSFREAQTQYF. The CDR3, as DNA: TGTGCCAGCAGCTTCAGGGAGGCGCAGACCCAGTACTTC.